These T cell receptor beta chains were read from a single sample in a study of CD8+ T cells in alopecia areata. TCRdb keeps only in-frame clones here, not all; method: immunoSEQ multiplex PCR. The table lists approximately 82,000 clones, roughly 51% of them singletons, with roughly 6% in the top ten. Input material: NKG2D-high CD8+ T cells sorted from blood. These receptors were taken from a human donor with alopecia areata. Each CDR3 is given with its conserved first and last residue. Fields, in order: J gene, V gene, clone size, D gene, CDR3 protein, CDR3 DNA. A D gene is named only where the DNA matches it firmly. The listing skips clone size in some rows; elsewhere it reads once, few, many or a size class.

j_gene: TRBJ1-4
v_gene: TRBV7-9
abundance: .
d_gene: .
CDR3aa: CASSLGTARSEKLFF
CDR3nt: TGTGCCAGCAGCTTAGGGACAGCGCGATCTGAAAAACTGTTTTTT

j_gene: TRBJ1-2
v_gene: TRBV30
abundance: .
d_gene: .
CDR3aa: CASDPGAIYGYTF
CDR3nt: TGTGCCTCTGACCCGGGGGCTATCTATGGCTACACCTTC

j_gene: TRBJ2-7
v_gene: TRBV28
abundance: .
d_gene: TRBD1
CDR3aa: CASSWTGGYEQYF
CDR3nt: TGTGCCAGCAGTTGGACAGGGGGCTACGAGCAGTACTTC

j_gene: TRBJ1-1
v_gene: TRBV5-1
abundance: .
d_gene: .
CDR3aa: CASSLAGGRNTEAFF
CDR3nt: TGCGCCAGCAGCTTGGCCGGTGGTAGGAACACTGAAGCTTTCTTT

j_gene: TRBJ2-2
v_gene: TRBV5-1
abundance: once
d_gene: TRBD1
CDR3aa: CASSSGTANTGELFF
CDR3nt: TGCGCCAGCAGTTCCGGGACAGCGAACACCGGGGAGCTGTTTTTT

j_gene: TRBJ1-1
v_gene: TRBV5-1
abundance: .
d_gene: .
CDR3aa: CASSLGSTAMNTEAFF
CDR3nt: TGCGCCAGCAGCTTGGGTTCGACAGCTATGAACACTGAAGCTTTCTTT

j_gene: TRBJ2-1
v_gene: TRBV4-3
abundance: .
d_gene: .
CDR3aa: CASSRQTRAVEQFF
CDR3nt: TGCGCCAGCAGCCGACAGACCAGGGCTGTTGAGCAGTTCTTC

j_gene: TRBJ2-7
v_gene: TRBV4-2
abundance: .
d_gene: .
CDR3aa: CASSGVVGEQYF
CDR3nt: TGTGCCAGCAGTGGGGTGGTGGGGGAGCAGTACTTC

j_gene: TRBJ2-7
v_gene: TRBV6-5
abundance: once
d_gene: TRBD2
CDR3aa: CASRYRLARYEQYF
CDR3nt: TGTGCCAGCAGATACCGACTAGCTCGTTACGAGCAGTACTTC

j_gene: TRBJ2-1
v_gene: TRBV29-1
abundance: .
d_gene: TRBD2
CDR3aa: CSVVWNSGRRGNEQFF
CDR3nt: TGCAGCGTTGTCTGGAATAGCGGGAGGCGAGGAAATGAGCAGTTCTTC

j_gene: TRBJ1-1
v_gene: TRBV6-5
abundance: few
d_gene: .
CDR3aa: CASGVDPAEAFF
CDR3nt: TGTGCCAGCGGCGTCGACCCCGCTGAAGCTTTCTTT

j_gene: TRBJ2-1
v_gene: TRBV15
abundance: few
d_gene: .
CDR3aa: CATRGSGSIGPNEQFF
CDR3nt: TGTGCCACCAGAGGCTCGGGATCGATCGGGCCCAATGAGCAGTTCTTC

j_gene: TRBJ2-7
v_gene: TRBV7-9
abundance: .
d_gene: TRBD1
CDR3aa: CASSLGDRYEQYF
CDR3nt: TGTGCCAGCAGCTTAGGGGACAGGTACGAGCAGTACTTC

j_gene: TRBJ1-2
v_gene: TRBV20-1
abundance: .
d_gene: .
CDR3aa: CSALLLYGYTF
CDR3nt: TGCAGTGCATTATTACTCTATGGCTACACCTTC

j_gene: TRBJ1-4
v_gene: TRBV21-1
abundance: few
d_gene: .
CDR3aa: CASRQQANQNEKLFF
CDR3nt: TGTGCCAGCAGACAACAGGCAAACCAAAACGAAAAACTGTTTTTT

j_gene: TRBJ1-2
v_gene: TRBV29-1
abundance: few
d_gene: .
CDR3aa: CSAATGNGYTF
CDR3nt: TGCAGCGCTGCGACAGGCAATGGCTACACCTTC

j_gene: TRBJ2-1
v_gene: TRBV5-6
abundance: .
d_gene: .
CDR3aa: CASSLFLGEQFF
CDR3nt: TGTGCCAGCAGCTTGTTTTTGGGTGAGCAGTTCTTC

j_gene: TRBJ2-1
v_gene: TRBV5-4
abundance: .
d_gene: .
CDR3aa: CASSFDYNEQFF
CDR3nt: TGTGCCAGCAGCTTTGACTACAATGAGCAGTTCTTC

j_gene: TRBJ2-2
v_gene: TRBV28
abundance: .
d_gene: .
CDR3aa: CASSLFVETGELFF
CDR3nt: TGTGCCAGCAGTTTATTTGTAGAGACCGGGGAGCTGTTTTTT

j_gene: TRBJ1-5
v_gene: TRBV30
abundance: .
d_gene: .
CDR3aa: CAWSVSGGGNQPQHF
CDR3nt: TGTGCCTGGAGTGTGTCGGGAGGTGGCAATCAGCCCCAGCATTTT

j_gene: TRBJ1-2
v_gene: TRBV7-2
abundance: many
d_gene: .
CDR3aa: CASSLGLGYTF
CDR3nt: TGTGCCAGCAGCTTGGGGCTTGGCTACACCTTC

j_gene: TRBJ1-3
v_gene: TRBV29-1
abundance: .
d_gene: .
CDR3aa: CSVVGSGNTIYF
CDR3nt: TGCAGCGTTGTCGGGTCTGGAAACACCATATATTTT

j_gene: TRBJ2-7
v_gene: TRBV29-1
abundance: once
d_gene: TRBD1
CDR3aa: CSVERQGSSYEQYF
CDR3nt: TGCAGCGTTGAACGACAGGGAAGCTCCTACGAGCAGTACTTC

j_gene: TRBJ1-6
v_gene: TRBV5-4
abundance: few
d_gene: .
CDR3aa: CASSLEAGDGSPLHF
CDR3nt: TGTGCCAGCAGCTTGGAAGCAGGGGACGGTTCACCCCTCCACTTT

j_gene: TRBJ2-1
v_gene: TRBV29-1
abundance: .
d_gene: TRBD2
CDR3aa: CSVRLAGSNEQFF
CDR3nt: TGCAGCGTTCGCCTAGCGGGAAGCAATGAGCAGTTCTTC

j_gene: TRBJ2-1
v_gene: TRBV5-1
abundance: .
d_gene: TRBD2
CDR3aa: CASSYTGTSDYNEQFF
CDR3nt: TGCGCCAGCAGCTACACCGGGACTAGCGACTACAATGAGCAGTTCTTC

j_gene: TRBJ1-2
v_gene: TRBV4-1
abundance: .
d_gene: .
CDR3aa: CASSWEANYGYTF
CDR3nt: TGCGCCAGCAGTTGGGAAGCTAACTATGGCTACACCTTC

j_gene: TRBJ1-2
v_gene: TRBV11-2
abundance: .
d_gene: .
CDR3aa: CASSLASRSLYGYTF
CDR3nt: TGTGCCAGCAGCTTAGCTTCACGGTCGTTGTATGGCTACACCTTC

j_gene: TRBJ2-4
v_gene: TRBV4-1
abundance: few
d_gene: .
CDR3aa: CASSQERLAKNIQYF
CDR3nt: TGCGCCAGCAGCCAAGAGAGACTAGCCAAAAACATTCAGTACTTC

j_gene: TRBJ2-7
v_gene: TRBV29-1
abundance: .
d_gene: .
CDR3aa: CSAGLDYEQYF
CDR3nt: TGCAGCGCCGGGTTAGACTACGAGCAGTACTTC

j_gene: TRBJ2-5
v_gene: TRBV25-1
abundance: .
d_gene: .
CDR3aa: CASSEGAGLMETQYF
CDR3nt: TGTGCCAGCAGTGAAGGAGCAGGGTTAATGGAGACCCAGTACTTC

j_gene: TRBJ2-7
v_gene: TRBV4-1
abundance: .
d_gene: TRBD1
CDR3aa: CASSQGPGQGTEQYF
CDR3nt: TGCGCCAGCAGCCAAGGGCCCGGACAGGGGACCGAGCAGTACTTC

j_gene: TRBJ2-3
v_gene: TRBV4-1
abundance: few
d_gene: .
CDR3aa: CASSLYPGLSTDTQYF
CDR3nt: TGCGCCAGCAGCCTATATCCGGGCCTCAGCACAGATACGCAGTATTTT

j_gene: TRBJ2-1
v_gene: TRBV4-1
abundance: .
d_gene: .
CDR3aa: CASSQEVGEYGIF
CDR3nt: TGCGCCAGCAGCCAAGAAGTCGGAGAATACGGGATCTTC

j_gene: TRBJ2-5
v_gene: TRBV4-1
abundance: .
d_gene: TRBD1
CDR3aa: CASSQEAGQGPPETQYF
CDR3nt: TGCGCCAGCAGCCAAGAAGCAGGACAGGGCCCGCCAGAGACCCAGTACTTC

j_gene: TRBJ2-1
v_gene: TRBV29-1
abundance: few
d_gene: .
CDR3aa: CSVQGYNEQFF
CDR3nt: TGCAGCGTTCAGGGATACAATGAGCAGTTCTTC

j_gene: TRBJ1-2
v_gene: TRBV30
abundance: .
d_gene: .
CDR3aa: CAWSRDSMANYGYTF
CDR3nt: TGTGCCTGGAGTCGGGACTCAATGGCTAACTATGGCTACACCTTC

j_gene: TRBJ1-2
v_gene: TRBV29-1
abundance: .
d_gene: .
CDR3aa: CSAPIDGYTF
CDR3nt: TGCAGCGCCCCGATAGATGGCTACACCTTC

j_gene: TRBJ1-1
v_gene: TRBV27
abundance: once
d_gene: .
CDR3aa: CASSLWAQGTEAFF
CDR3nt: TGTGCCAGCAGTTTATGGGCCCAGGGCACTGAAGCTTTCTTT

j_gene: TRBJ1-1
v_gene: TRBV7-9
abundance: .
d_gene: .
CDR3aa: CASSPFLPGENTEAFF
CDR3nt: TGTGCCAGCAGCCCCTTTCTACCGGGGGAAAACACTGAAGCTTTCTTT

j_gene: TRBJ2-1
v_gene: TRBV29-1
abundance: few
d_gene: TRBD2
CDR3aa: CSDLTSGSLSYNEQFF
CDR3nt: TGCAGCGATTTGACTAGCGGGAGCCTTTCCTACAATGAGCAGTTCTTC

j_gene: TRBJ2-7
v_gene: TRBV25-1
abundance: .
d_gene: .
CDR3aa: CASGDMYEQYF
CDR3nt: TGTGCCAGCGGGGACATGTACGAGCAGTACTTC

j_gene: TRBJ1-2
v_gene: TRBV7-9
abundance: .
d_gene: .
CDR3aa: CASSQIGYTF
CDR3nt: TGTGCCAGCAGCCAGATTGGCTACACCTTC

j_gene: TRBJ2-7
v_gene: TRBV4-1
abundance: .
d_gene: TRBD1
CDR3aa: CASSRRGQGMSYEQYF
CDR3nt: TGCGCCAGCAGCCGAAGGGGACAGGGGATGTCCTACGAGCAGTACTTC

j_gene: TRBJ2-7
v_gene: TRBV28
abundance: .
d_gene: TRBD2
CDR3aa: CASSFTVLSGRPEDEQYF
CDR3nt: TGTGCCAGCAGTTTTACGGTCCTTAGCGGGAGGCCCGAGGACGAGCAGTACTTC

j_gene: TRBJ1-1
v_gene: TRBV29-1
abundance: .
d_gene: TRBD1
CDR3aa: CSVGGRDRVAEAFF
CDR3nt: TGCAGCGTTGGGGGCCGGGACAGGGTGGCTGAAGCTTTCTTT

j_gene: TRBJ2-7
v_gene: TRBV7-9
abundance: medium-sized
d_gene: .
CDR3aa: CASSLLGATYEQYF
CDR3nt: TGTGCCAGCAGCTTATTAGGAGCAACCTACGAGCAGTACTTC

j_gene: TRBJ2-7
v_gene: TRBV28
abundance: few
d_gene: .
CDR3aa: CASSFPAYEQYF
CDR3nt: TGTGCCAGCAGTTTTCCTGCCTATGAGCAGTACTTC

j_gene: TRBJ2-7
v_gene: TRBV11-2
abundance: .
d_gene: TRBD2
CDR3aa: CASSFELAEYEQYF
CDR3nt: TGTGCCAGCAGCTTTGAACTAGCGGAATACGAGCAGTACTTC

j_gene: TRBJ2-2
v_gene: TRBV11-2
abundance: .
d_gene: .
CDR3aa: CASSFAGELFF
CDR3nt: TGTGCCAGCAGCTTCGCCGGGGAGCTGTTTTTT

j_gene: TRBJ2-1
v_gene: TRBV30
abundance: .
d_gene: .
CDR3aa: CAWSVYHLARNEQFF
CDR3nt: TGTGCCTGGAGTGTCTACCACCTGGCTCGCAATGAGCAGTTCTTC

j_gene: TRBJ2-7
v_gene: TRBV4-1
abundance: few
d_gene: TRBD2
CDR3aa: CASSPSTSGSYEQYF
CDR3nt: TGCGCCAGCAGCCCGTCGACTAGCGGTTCCTACGAGCAGTACTTC

j_gene: TRBJ2-7
v_gene: TRBV5-1
abundance: .
d_gene: .
CDR3aa: CASSLETGPSYEQYF
CDR3nt: TGCGCCAGCAGCTTGGAGACAGGACCCTCCTACGAGCAGTACTTC

j_gene: TRBJ2-3
v_gene: TRBV11-2
abundance: few
d_gene: .
CDR3aa: CASSHVGEVEPDTQYF
CDR3nt: TGTGCCAGCAGCCATGTGGGGGAAGTGGAGCCAGATACGCAGTATTTT